Shown below are 29 T cell receptor beta chains from a single sample sequenced in a study of PD-L1 blockade in urothelial cancer. The table came from immunoSEQ multiplex PCR; TCRdb's copy has only in-frame clones and leaves some out. Of some 120,000 clones listed, around 89% are singletons. Indicated time point: peripheral blood 6 weeks after treatment start. The sequences come from PBMCs, collected around atezolizumab (anti-PD-L1) treatment. All receptors derive from a man in his sixties with urothelial cancer.

This rearrangement joins TRBV23-1 to TRBJ2-7; TRBD2 matches at 9 bases. TRBV23-1 is an open reading frame, and its role is uncertain. The junction had 12 bases not matched to a gene; V was cut back by 0 bases and J by 3 bases. The CDR3 is made up of 18 amino acids. The CDR3 coding sequence is TGCGCCAGCAGTCAATCGTGGGTGGCTAGCGGGGAGATCTACGAGCAGTACTTC. Amino acid sequence: CASSQSWVASGEIYEQYF.

The gene calls are TRBV28 and TRBJ2-7; 9 positions agree with TRBD2. Germline CDR1 and CDR2: MDHEN and SYDVKM. With 5 bases clipped from V and 0 bases from J, the junction kept 5 bases outside the gene matches. The CDR3 has 15 amino acids. In DNA, the CDR3 is TGTGCCAGCAGTCTTAGCGGGGGAAGCTCCTACGAGCAGTACTTC. Translating it yields CASSLSGGSSYEQYF.

This chain links TRBV5-1 with TRBJ1-1; 7 bases fit TRBD1. The junction had 9 bases not matched to a gene; V was cut back by 2 bases and J by 5 bases. Germline-derived CDR1 and CDR2 are SGHRS and YFSETQ. The length of the CDR3 is 15 residues. The CDR3 coding sequence is TGCGCCAGCAGCTTTTTAGAGGGGGCAAAGACTGAAGCTTTCTTT. Its protein product is CASSFLEGAKTEAFF.

The rearrangement links TRBV2 to TRBJ2-2, with 9 bases identical to TRBD1. The CDR3 runs to 15 residues. Germline V CDR1 and CDR2: SNHLY, FYNNEI. The V gene end was trimmed by 5 bases and the J gene end by 7 bases; junction bases not matched to a gene: 8. CDR3 amino acids: CASSRTGVDGGELFF. The CDR3 DNA follows: TGTGCCAGCAGTCGGACAGGGGTTGATGGCGGGGAGCTGTTTTTT.

The chain has TRBV7-6 and TRBJ2-7; 7 positions agree with TRBD1. Germline V gene data show CDR1 as SGHVS and CDR2 as FNYEAQ. CDR3 length: 15 residues. Trimming at V came to 5 bases and at J to 1 base, leaving 8 bases not matched to a gene. The CDR3, as DNA: TGTGCCAGCAGCCCGGAAAGGGACAGTTCCTACGAGCAGTACTTC. Translated, it gives CASSPERDSSYEQYF. The complete variable domain, with remaining parts taken from reference TRBV7-6 and TRBJ2-7, reads GAGVSQSPRYKVTKRGQDVALRCDPISGHVSLYWYRQALGQGPEFLTYFNYEAQQDKSGLPNDRFSAERPEGSISTLTIQRTEQRDSAMYRCASSPERDSSYEQYFGPGTRLTVT.

The chain is built from TRBV12-5 and TRBJ1-2; 10 bases match TRBD1. J gave up 4 bases and V 6 bases, and 5 bases lay outside the gene matches. Germline V lookup: CDR1 LGHNT, CDR2 FRNRAP. The CDR3 is made up of 14 amino acids. DNA of the CDR3: TGTGCTAGTGGGGGGGGACAGGGGCTCTATGGCTACACCTTC. Translating gives CASGGGQGLYGYTF.

This rearrangement joins TRBV7-2 to TRBJ2-3, with 7 bases aligning to TRBD1. The CDR3 has 15 amino acids. Germline CDR1 reads SGHTA; CDR2 reads FQGNSA. The ends lost 5 bases at V and 4 bases at J; junction bases unmatched: 9. CDR3 sequence (DNA): TGTGCCAGCAGCCGTAGGACAGGCTGGGCAGATACGCAGTATTTT. Protein sequence: CASSRRTGWADTQYF.

The chain combines TRBV27 with TRBJ2-5; 7 positions match TRBD2. V was pared by 2 bases and J by 7 bases, with 1 base of the junction left unmatched. Germline values: CDR1 MNHEY, CDR2 SMNVEV (reference sequence). CDR3 length: 12 amino acids. The CDR3 coding sequence is TGTGCCAGCAGTTTAGGGGGGGGGACCCAGTACTTC. As protein: CASSLGGGTQYF.

The chain has TRBV28 and TRBJ2-1, with 7 bases lining up with TRBD1. Germline V lookup: CDR1 MDHEN, CDR2 SYDVKM. The CDR3 is 17 amino acids. Trimming removed 5 bases from V and 0 bases from J; junction bases left unmatched: 10. CDR3 DNA: TGTGCCAGCAGTCGTGGACAGGCTTTGCCCTCCTACAATGAGCAGTTCTTC. Residues: CASSRGQALPSYNEQFF. The full variable domain, in which reference TRBV28 and TRBJ2-1 provide the parts outside the CDR3, is DVKVTQSSRYLVKRTGEKVFLECVQDMDHENMFWYRQDPGLGLRLIYFSYDVKMKEKGDIPEGYSVSREKKERFSLILESASTNQTSMYLCASSRGQALPSYNEQFFGPGTRLTVL.

The V call is TRBV29-1, the J call TRBJ2-7; D perhaps matches TRBD1 (6 bases). The CDR3 totals 12 residues. The germline V gene has CDR1 SQVTM and CDR2 ANQGSEA. V lost 4 bases and J lost 3, with 10 bases in between. CDR3 DNA: TGCAGCGTTGGTACAGGGAACTACGAGCAGTACTTC. As protein: CSVGTGNYEQYF.

This clone was seen a single time. This chain connects TRBV9 to TRBJ2-5, with D perhaps matching TRBD2 (7 bases). The germline V and J ends were trimmed by 3 bases and 2 bases, with 17 bases remaining between them. Germline V lookup: CDR1 SGDLS, CDR2 YYNGEE. This CDR3 has 16 amino acids. The CDR3 DNA sequence: TGTGCCAGCAGCGGTGGGGGCGGGGGCAAGCAAGAGACCCAGTACTTC. Translation: CASSGGGGGKQETQYF.

This chain uses TRBV28 with TRBJ2-4; 14 nucleotides agree with TRBD2. V lost 6 bases to trimming and J lost 6 bases; unmatched junction nucleotides: 10. Germline V gene lookup returns CDR1 MDHEN and CDR2 SYDVKM. CDR3 length equals 17 residues. The CDR3 coding sequence is TGTGCCAGCAGACCGACTAGCGGGGGGGCCGTTGGAAACATTCAGTACTTC. Its translation: CASRPTSGGAVGNIQYF.

This chain joins TRBV9 and TRBJ1-1; possible D gene TRBD1, 5 bases. The CDR3 covers 16 residues. Germline assignment: CDR1 SGDLS and CDR2 YYNGEE. With 0 bases removed from V and 0 bases from J, the gap between germline ends came to 12 bases. CDR3 amino acids: CASSVGPGLMNTEAFF. The CDR3, as DNA: TGTGCCAGCAGCGTAGGTCCGGGACTCATGAACACTGAAGCTTTCTTT. The complete variable domain, with remaining parts taken from reference TRBV9 and TRBJ1-1, reads DSGVTQTPKHLITATGQRVTLRCSPRSGDLSVYWYQQSLDQGLQFLIQYYNGEERAKGNILERFSAQQFPDLHSELNLSSLELGDSALYFCASSVGPGLMNTEAFFGQGTRLTVV.

The V and J genes are TRBV28 and TRBJ1-2; D is possibly TRBD1 (5 bases). The germline gives CDR1 MDHEN, CDR2 SYDVKM. This CDR3 has 12 amino acids. The V end lost 5 bases, the J end lost 8 bases, and 12 bases lay between the germline ends. The CDR3 DNA is TGTGCCAGCAGTGCGGGGACCCGAGGCTACACCTTC. Amino acids: CASSAGTRGYTF.

The rearrangement links TRBV5-1 to TRBJ1-3; 8 nucleotides match TRBD1. The CDR3 spans 16 residues. V shed 4 bases and J 0 bases; nucleotides not matched to a gene: 6. Germline V gene lookup returns CDR1 SGHRS and CDR2 YFSETQ. CDR3 sequence: CASSLTGESSGNTIYF. The CDR3 DNA reads as TGCGCCAGCAGCCTGACAGGGGAGAGCTCTGGAAACACCATATATTTT.

The CDR3 loop reads CASTRGGVSYF. DNA of the CDR3: TGTGCCAGCACCCGCGGGGGGGTCAGTTACTTC. The chain carries TRBV5-6 and TRBJ2-4; 9 nucleotides line up with TRBD2. J gave up 16 bases and V 6 bases, and 8 bases lay outside the gene matches. From germline, CDR1 is SGHDT and CDR2 YYEEEE. CDR3 length: 11 residues.

J is TRBJ1-5 and V is TRBV4-2; 9 nucleotides agree with TRBD1. CDR3 length: 16 residues. Germline values: CDR1 LGHNA, CDR2 YNFKEQ. V gave up 1 base and J gave up 4 bases; unmatched junction bases: 5. For the CDR3, the DNA is TGTGCCAGCAGCCAAGTACAGGGGGCGACAAATCAGCCCCAGCATTTT. It yields the protein CASSQVQGATNQPQHF.

The V call is TRBV5-1, the J call TRBJ1-2, with a tentative D call TRBD1 (6 bases). The germline V gene has CDR1 SGHRS and CDR2 YFSETQ. The V gene lost 0 bases and the J gene lost 2 bases, with 11 bases spanning the gap. There are 15 residues in the CDR3. CDR3 sequence reads: CASSLVPDSNYGYTF. For the CDR3, the DNA is TGCGCCAGCAGCTTGGTTCCGGACAGCAACTATGGCTACACCTTC. Drawing the rest from reference TRBV5-1 and TRBJ1-2, the complete variable domain is KAGVTQTPRYLIKTRGQQVTLSCSPISGHRSVSWYQQTPGQGLQFLFEYFSETQRNKGNFPGRFSGRQFSNSRSEMNVSTLELGDSALYLCASSLVPDSNYGYTFGSGTRLTVV.

This rearrangement joins TRBV9 to TRBJ2-1; 14 nucleotides agree with TRBD2. The CDR3 covers 18 residues. From germline, CDR1 is SGDLS and CDR2 YYNGEE. V was clipped by 3 bases and J by 1 base; unmatched bases: 6. The CDR3 is CASSAQGLAGGSYNEQFF. The DNA for the CDR3 is TGTGCCAGCAGCGCCCAAGGACTAGCGGGGGGATCCTACAATGAGCAGTTCTTC.

A few counts support this clone. V is TRBV6-5 and J is TRBJ1-1; D possibly corresponds to TRBD1 (6 bases). Trimming took 0 bases from V and 1 from J, leaving 9 bases between them. Germline loops: CDR1 MNHEY, CDR2 SVGAGI. The CDR3 has 15 amino acids. CDR3 loop: CASSYSLDRNTEAFF. The CDR3, as DNA: TGTGCCAGCAGTTACTCTTTGGACAGGAACACTGAAGCTTTCTTT.

This chain joins TRBV7-9 and TRBJ1-2; no reliable D call. The CDR3 contains 12 residues. Germline CDR1 and CDR2: SEHNR and FQNEAQ (reference sequence). V shed 3 bases and J shed 3 bases, with 5 bases lying between them. This CDR3 reads CASSFQDYGYTF. The CDR3 DNA is TGTGCCAGCAGCTTCCAGGACTATGGCTACACCTTC.

The CDR3 nucleotides are TGTGCCATCAGAACTAGTGACCGGGGTGGCTACACCTTC. This gives the protein CAIRTSDRGGYTF. The V gene is TRBV10-3, the J gene TRBJ1-2; D is ambiguous. CDR1 is ENHRY, CDR2 SYGVKD, per germline. Trimming removed 6 bases at V and 7 bases at J, with 15 bases between. CDR3 size: 13 residues.

CDR3 DNA: TGCGCCAGCAGCCAAGGGGCGGGGGCCTACGAGCAGTACTTC. Its translation is CASSQGAGAYEQYF. The chain joins TRBV4-3 to TRBJ2-7, with 7 bases lining up with TRBD2. CDR1 LGHNA and CDR2 YSLEER come from the germline V gene. V lost 1 base, J lost 2 bases, and 2 bases stayed unmatched. This CDR3 is 14 amino acids long.

The chain carries TRBV30 and TRBJ1-4, with D perhaps TRBD1 (5 bases). Germline V gene lookup returns CDR1 GTSNPN and CDR2 SVGIG (reference sequence). This CDR3 has 13 residues. V was pared by 2 bases and J by 4 bases, with 8 bases between. CDR3 sequence reads: CAWSRGFNEKLFF. As DNA, the CDR3 is TGTGCCTGGAGTAGGGGATTTAATGAAAAACTGTTTTTT. The whole variable domain, remainder taken from reference TRBV30 and TRBJ1-4, is SQTIHQWPATLVQPVGSPLSLECTVEGTSNPNLYWYRQAAGRGLQLLFYSVGIGQISSEVPQNLSASRPQDRQFILSSKKLLLSDSGFYLCAWSRGFNEKLFFGSGTQLSVL.

The gene calls are TRBV6-5 and TRBJ2-1; 9 bases line up with TRBD2. CDR1 and CDR2 from the germline V gene are MNHEY and SVGAGI. With V trimmed by 8 bases and J by 3 bases, 5 bases remained unmatched. This CDR3 has 14 residues. CDR3 sequence (DNA): TGTGCCAGCCGGCGGGGGGGCATCTACAATGAGCAGTTCTTC. Protein: CASRRGGIYNEQFF.

This clone was recorded a few times. This chain links TRBV14 with TRBJ2-3; weak D call: TRBD1 (6 bases). This CDR3 spans 11 amino acids. Germline values: CDR1 SGHDN, CDR2 FVKESK. Trimming cost V 4 bases and J 9 bases, with 8 bases left between them. The CDR3 reads CASSLGTTQYF. For the CDR3, the DNA is TGTGCCAGCAGCCTGGGGACAACGCAGTATTTT.

The CDR3, as DNA: TGTGCCAGCAGTGGGGGACTAGCGGGAGGTAATGAGCAGTTCTTC. It translates to CASSGGLAGGNEQFF. The gene calls are TRBV2 and TRBJ2-1; 15 nucleotides align to TRBD2. J lost 7 bases, V lost 4 bases, and 2 bases had no gene match. The CDR3 contains 15 residues. Germline CDR1 SNHLY, CDR2 FYNNEI.

The J gene is TRBJ1-4, the V gene TRBV14; tentatively, D is TRBD1 (6 bases). Between the trimmed V and J ends, which lost 4 bases and 0 bases, there was a span of 15 bases. The V gene's germline CDR1 is SGHDN and CDR2 FVKESK. The CDR3 consists of 17 residues. The CDR3 reads CASSPYRAAATNEKLFF. CDR3 sequence (DNA): TGTGCCAGCAGCCCATACAGGGCCGCTGCAACTAATGAAAAACTGTTTTTT.

Notes on this clone: One end of the junction fails to match germline, which may point to a read error. The chain couples TRBV11-3 to TRBJ2-3, with a tentative D call TRBD2 (7 bases). Germline V gives CDR1 SGHNT, CDR2 YENEEA. This CDR3 comprises 15 residues. CDR3 residues: CASSFGGGAADTQYF. The DNA for the CDR3 is TGTGCCAGTAGCTTCGGAGGGGGGGCCGCAGATACGCAGTATTTT.